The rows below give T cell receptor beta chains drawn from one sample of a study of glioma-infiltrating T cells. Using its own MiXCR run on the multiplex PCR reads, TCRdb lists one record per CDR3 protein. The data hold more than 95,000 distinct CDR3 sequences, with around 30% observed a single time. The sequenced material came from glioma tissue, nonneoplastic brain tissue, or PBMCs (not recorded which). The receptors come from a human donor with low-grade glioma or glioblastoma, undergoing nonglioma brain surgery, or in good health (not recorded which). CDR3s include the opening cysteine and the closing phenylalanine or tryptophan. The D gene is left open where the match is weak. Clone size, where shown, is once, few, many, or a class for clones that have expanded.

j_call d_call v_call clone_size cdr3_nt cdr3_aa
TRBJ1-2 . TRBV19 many TGTGCCAGCGGGACGGACTATGGCTACACCTTC CASGTDYGYTF
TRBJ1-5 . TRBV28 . TGTGCCAGCAGTATTGGGCAGGGAGACCATCAGCCCCGGCACTTT CASSIGQGDHQPRHF
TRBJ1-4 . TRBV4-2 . TGTGCCAGCAGCACCTCTGGGACGGGGAATGAAAAACTGTTTTTT CASSTSGTGNEKLFF
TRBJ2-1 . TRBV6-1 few TGTGCCATCGCACTCTCGGGTACCTCCTACAATGAGCAGTTCTTC CAIALSGTSYNEQFF
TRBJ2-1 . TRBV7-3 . TGTGCCAGCAGCTTAATGCCGAGCTCCTACAATGAGCAGTTCTTC CASSLMPSSYNEQFF
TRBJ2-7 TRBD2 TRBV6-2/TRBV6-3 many TGTGCCAGCAGTTATATGACTAGCGGTGCCTACGAGCAGTACTTC CASSYMTSGAYEQYF
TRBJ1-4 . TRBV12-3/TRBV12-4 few TGTGCCAGCAGACTTCAGAGTTCCTCTAATGAAAAACTGTTTTTT CASRLQSSSNEKLFF
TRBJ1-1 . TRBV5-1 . TGCGCCAGCAGCTTGGCACAGGGCGTGAACACTGAAGCTTTCTTT CASSLAQGVNTEAFF
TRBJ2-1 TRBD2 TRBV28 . TGTGCCAGTAGGGCTAGCGGCTCCTACAATGAGCAGTTCTTC CASRASGSYNEQFF
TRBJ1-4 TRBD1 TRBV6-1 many TGTGCCAGCAGTCGGGACAGAACTAATGAAAAACTGTTTTTT CASSRDRTNEKLFF
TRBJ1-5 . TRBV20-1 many TGCAGTGCTAGTACGGGGTCAGGGCAAAATCAGCCCCAGCATTTT CSASTGSGQNQPQHF
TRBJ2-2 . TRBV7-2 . TGTGCCAGCAGATTAACACCCGAGGCGAACACCGGGGAGCTGTTTTTT CASRLTPEANTGELFF
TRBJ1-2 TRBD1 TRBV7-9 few TGTGCCAGCAGCCAAGGACAGGACTACTATGGCTACACCTTC CASSQGQDYYGYTF
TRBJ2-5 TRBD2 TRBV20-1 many TGCAGTGCTAGAGCGGTCCTAGCGGGGGGGCCAGGAGAGACCCAGTACTTC CSARAVLAGGPGETQYF
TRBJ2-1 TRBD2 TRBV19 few TGTGCCAGTAGTCCGTTGACTAGCGGAAGCTCCTACAATGAGCAGTTCTTC CASSPLTSGSSYNEQFF
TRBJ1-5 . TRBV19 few TGTGCCAGTAGAAGGCAGGGCACCGATCAGCCCCAGCATTTT CASRRQGTDQPQHF
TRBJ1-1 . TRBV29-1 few TGCAGCGTCATGCCCAGGGGTACTGAAGCTTTCTTT CSVMPRGTEAFF
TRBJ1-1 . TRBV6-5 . TGTGCCAGCAGATCTCAGGGGTGCACTGAAGCTTTCTTT CASRSQGCTEAFF
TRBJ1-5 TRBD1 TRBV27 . TGTGCCAGCAGTGATGAGGACAGGGGAGGCAATCAGCCCCAGCATTTT CASSDEDRGGNQPQHF
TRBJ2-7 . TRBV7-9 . TGTGCCAGCAGCTGGACAGTTGGTGAGCAGTACTTC CASSWTVGEQYF
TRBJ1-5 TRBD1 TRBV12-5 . TGTGCTAGTGGTACGGGACAGGACAATCAGCCCCAGCATTTT CASGTGQDNQPQHF
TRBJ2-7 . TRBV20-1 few TGCAGTGCTAAGGTCACCTTAGCGACCTACGAGCAGTACTTC CSAKVTLATYEQYF
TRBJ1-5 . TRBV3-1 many TGTGCCAGCAGCCCCACCAAGGGAGGGGGCAATCAGCCCCAGCATTTT CASSPTKGGGNQPQHF
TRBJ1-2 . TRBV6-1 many TGTGCCACCTTAAGCGGGACTGCCGCTCTGAATGGCTACACCTTC CATLSGTAALNGYTF
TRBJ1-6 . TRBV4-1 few TGCGCCAGCAGCCACCTGACTTTACAGGGTAGCTCCTATAATTCACCCCTCCACTTT CASSHLTLQGSSYNSPLHF
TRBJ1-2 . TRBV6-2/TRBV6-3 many TGTGCCAGCAGTTATTTGACAGTACCCCATGGCTACACCTTC CASSYLTVPHGYTF
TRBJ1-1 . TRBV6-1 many TGTGCCAGCAATAACAGGGACATCGGAGTCAGGGCTTTCTTT CASNNRDIGVRAFF
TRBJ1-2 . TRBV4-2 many TGTGCCAGCAGCCAAGATAATGTGGGCATATATGGCTACACCTTC CASSQDNVGIYGYTF
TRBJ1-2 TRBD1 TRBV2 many TGTGCCAGCAGAAGTTTACGGGACAGTGCTTATGGCTACACCTTC CASRSLRDSAYGYTF
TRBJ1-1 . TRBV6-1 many TGTGCCAGCAGTTCGGGCTACCCCGGGACTGAAGCTTTCTTT CASSSGYPGTEAFF
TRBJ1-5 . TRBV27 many TGTGCCAGCAGTCCAGCGGGAGGGGTTAGAGGTCAGCCCCAGCATTTT CASSPAGGVRGQPQHF
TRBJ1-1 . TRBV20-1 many TGCAGTGCTAGCAGGGAGGCCACTGAAGCTTTCTTT CSASREATEAFF
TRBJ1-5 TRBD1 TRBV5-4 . TGTGCCAGCATCTTCGGGACAGGGGCTGGCCAGCCCCAGCATTTT CASIFGTGAGQPQHF
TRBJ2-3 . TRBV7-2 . TGTGCCAGCAGCTTAGCGCCCGTGGGGAAAGGGAGTACAGATACGCAGTATTTT CASSLAPVGKGSTDTQYF
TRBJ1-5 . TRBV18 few TGTGCCAGCTCACCATCGACAGGTGGCAATCAGCCCCAGCATTTT CASSPSTGGNQPQHF
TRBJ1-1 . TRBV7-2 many TGTGCCAGCAGCTTACTCTCAGGAACAGACACTGAAGCTTTCTTT CASSLLSGTDTEAFF
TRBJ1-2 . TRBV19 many TGTGCCAGTAGTATACGGCAGGAGGGCTATGGCTACACCTTC CASSIRQEGYGYTF
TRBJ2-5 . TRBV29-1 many TGCAGCGTGGAGGGACAGCAAGAGACCCAGTACTTC CSVEGQQETQYF
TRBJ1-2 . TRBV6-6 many TGTGCCAGCAGTTACTTGGTGGGAAACTATGGCTACACCTTC CASSYLVGNYGYTF
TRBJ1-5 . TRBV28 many TGTGCCAGCAGTTTTTGGGGGGTGGGAAGCAATCAGCCCCAGCATTTT CASSFWGVGSNQPQHF
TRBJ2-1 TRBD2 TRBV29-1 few TGCAGCGTTGATACTAGCGGGGGAGGGGAGCAGTTCTTC CSVDTSGGGEQFF
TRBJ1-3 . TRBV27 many TGTGCCAGCAGTTTTGGGGCTGGAAACACCATATATTTT CASSFGAGNTIYF
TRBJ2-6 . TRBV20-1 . TGCAGTGCCGGGCAAAGCTCTGGGGCCAACGCCCTGACTTTC CSAGQSSGANALTF
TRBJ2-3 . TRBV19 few TGTGCCAGTAGTCCGACAGGACAAACGCAGTATTTT CASSPTGQTQYF
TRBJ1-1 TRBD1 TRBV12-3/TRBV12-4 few TGTGCCAGCAGGCCAGTTACAGGGGCCACCACTGAAGCTTTCTTT CASRPVTGATTEAFF
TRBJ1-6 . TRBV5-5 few TGTGCCAGCAGCTGGAACAGGGTCTATAATTCACCCCTCCACTTT CASSWNRVYNSPLHF
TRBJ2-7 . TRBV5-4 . TGTGCCAGCAGCTTAAAACAGAGAAACTACGAGCAGTACTTC CASSLKQRNYEQYF
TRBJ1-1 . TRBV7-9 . TGTGCCAGCAGCTTATTAAGACCGGACACTGAAGCTTTCTTT CASSLLRPDTEAFF
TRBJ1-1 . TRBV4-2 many TGTGCCAGCAGCCAAGATCGGGAGGACATACGAGCTTTCTTT CASSQDREDIRAFF
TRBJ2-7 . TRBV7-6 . TGTGCCAGCAGCTTAGGGGTCCGGGGCTACGAGCAGTACTTC CASSLGVRGYEQYF